The sequence of this TCR beta chain was determined in a study of T-cell reconstitution after alpha-beta-depleted transplantation in children. On this clonotype itself: Its antigen is undetermined.

Unique molecular identifiers were built into the TCRbeta library. TCRdb reprocessed the PCR reads with MiXCR, giving one entry per CDR3 protein. The sample contains fewer than 550,000 distinct CDR3 sequences, around 10% of which appear only once. Germline-derived CDR1 and CDR2 are WNHNN and SYGVQD (reference sequence). The CDR3 extends over 18 amino acids. Unmatched junction bases numbered 14, after V lost 2 bases and J lost 4 bases. Whole-study findings and limits: One year after transplant, T-cell counts and diversity came mostly from newly produced T cells. Several hundred rapidly expanded clones from non-depleted graft cells reportedly supplied alpha-beta T cells about two months post-transplant.

The source was PBMCs, mostly from graft donor cells, collected 180 days after TCRalphabeta/CD19-depleted stem cell transplant. The chain recombines TRBV10-1 with TRBJ2-4; 7 bases are a match to TRBD1. The sequence was obtained from a female patient aged 2 to 10 who had a stem cell transplant for aplastic anemia, so the T cells may come from the graft donor. The CDR3 DNA reads as TGCGCCAGCAGTGAGCAACGACAGGGTGTGGAATCTAAAAACATTCAGTACTTC. Translated, it gives CASSEQRQGVESKNIQYF.